Each of the 10 T cell receptor beta chains below was sequenced from the same sample in a study of T-cell reconstitution after alpha-beta-depleted transplantation in children. Unique molecular identifiers tagged the TCRbeta library. Each CDR3 protein gets one entry after TCRdb re-called the PCR reads with MiXCR. The sample lists about 420,000 distinct CDR3 sequences, around 16% occurring once. This specimen consisted of PBMCs, mostly from graft donor cells, obtained 360 days after TCRalphabeta/CD19-depleted stem cell transplant. Receptors were obtained from a boy younger than two who had a stem cell transplant for Wiskott-Aldrich syndrome, so the T cells may come from the graft donor.

V and J are TRBV6-2 or TRBV6-3 and TRBJ2-1, with D perhaps TRBD1 (6 bases). Germline CDR1 is MNHEY and CDR2 is SVGEGT. The CDR3 has 16 amino acids. V lost 2 bases and J 5 bases, leaving 16 bases between the germline ends. CDR3 nucleotide sequence: TGTGCCAGCAGTTACCAGGCCAGGGGAGCCCACAATGAGCAGTTCTTC. It specifies CASSYQARGAHNEQFF.

V usage is TRBV6-6 and J usage is TRBJ2-3; no clear D gene. The CDR3 covers 12 residues. Between the trimmed V and J ends, which lost 4 bases and 3 bases, there was a span of 5 bases. Germline V gives CDR1 MNHNY, CDR2 SVGAGI (reference sequence). The CDR3 nucleotides are TGTGCCAGCAGTTCCGCAACAGATACGCAGTATTTT. This translates into CASSSATDTQYF.

This sequence joins TRBV4-1 and TRBJ2-4; 10 bases are shared with TRBD2. Germline V gene lookup returns CDR1 MGHRA and CDR2 YSYEKL. V gave up 0 bases and J gave up 0 bases; unmatched junction bases: 2. The CDR3 consists of 17 residues. CDR3 residues: CASSQEASGGAKNIQYF. CDR3 sequence (DNA): TGCGCCAGCAGCCAAGAGGCTAGCGGGGGAGCCAAAAACATTCAGTACTTC.

This chain links TRBV11-2 with TRBJ1-3, with no clear D. Germline V lookup: CDR1 SGHAT, CDR2 FQNNGV. This CDR3 comprises 15 residues. Trimming shortened V by 0 bases and J by 2 bases, and 8 bases separated the two germline ends. CDR3 region: CASSLEGLPGNTIYF. The CDR3 bases are TGTGCCAGCAGCTTAGAAGGGCTCCCTGGAAACACCATATATTTT.

This clonotype has only a few counts. The J gene is TRBJ2-7, the V gene TRBV5-1, with D tentatively TRBD1 or TRBD2 (5 bases each). This CDR3 has 16 amino acids. Germline CDR1 SGHRS, CDR2 YFSETQ. Trimming pared 1 base from V and 0 bases from J, leaving 14 bases between. The CDR3 region has the DNA TGCGCCAGCAGCTTGTCTTTGTTGGGGGACTCCTACGAGCAGTACTTC. Translated, it gives CASSLSLLGDSYEQYF.

This clonotype was counted only a few times. This sequence joins TRBV3-1 and TRBJ2-1, with 12 bases aligning to TRBD2. The germline V gene has CDR1 LGHDT and CDR2 YNNKEL (reference sequence). With 4 bases clipped from V and 4 bases from J, the junction kept 5 bases outside the gene matches. There are 16 residues in the CDR3. CDR3 nucleotide sequence: TGTGCCAGCAGCCCGAGACTAGCGGGAGTATACAATGAGCAGTTCTTC. It yields the protein CASSPRLAGVYNEQFF.

This chain uses TRBV12-5 with TRBJ2-1; D call uncertain. The V end lost 3 bases, the J end lost 6 bases, and 18 bases lay between the germline ends. Germline-derived CDR1 and CDR2 are LGHNT and FRNRAP. The CDR3 is 16 amino acids. As DNA, the CDR3 is TGTGCTAGTGGTTTTTCCCGATCCCCCCTTTTCAATGAGCAGTTCTTC. Translation: CASGFSRSPLFNEQFF.

J is TRBJ2-7 and V is TRBV29-1; 11 positions match TRBD2. The CDR3 is made up of 15 amino acids. The V and J ends lost 3 bases and 2 bases, in that order; junction bases with no gene match: 6. Per the germline V gene, CDR1 is SQVTM and CDR2 is ANQGSEA. CDR3 sequence (DNA): TGCAGCGTTGAGATCATAGCGGGAGGGACCTACGAGCAGTACTTC. Protein: CSVEIIAGGTYEQYF.

CDR3 sequence: CASSSFPLLTGPLTDTQYF. CDR3 DNA: TGTGCCAGCAGCTCTTTCCCTCTACTGACAGGGCCCCTCACAGATACGCAGTATTTT. J is TRBJ2-3 and V is TRBV11-2; 7 nucleotides align to TRBD1. The trim removed 4 bases at V and 2 bases at J, leaving 18 bases unmatched. The CDR3 is made up of 19 amino acids. Germline CDR1 SGHAT, CDR2 FQNNGV.

Only a few counts were recorded for this clonotype. The V and J genes are TRBV9 and TRBJ2-3; 9 bases map to TRBD2. Germline CDR1 and CDR2: SGDLS and YYNGEE. The CDR3 length is 17 residues. V lost 3 bases, J lost 3 bases, and 11 bases stayed unmatched. The CDR3 DNA reads as TGTGCCAGCAGCGAGGGAGAGCGGGGGGCCCCTACAGATACGCAGTATTTT. As protein: CASSEGERGAPTDTQYF.